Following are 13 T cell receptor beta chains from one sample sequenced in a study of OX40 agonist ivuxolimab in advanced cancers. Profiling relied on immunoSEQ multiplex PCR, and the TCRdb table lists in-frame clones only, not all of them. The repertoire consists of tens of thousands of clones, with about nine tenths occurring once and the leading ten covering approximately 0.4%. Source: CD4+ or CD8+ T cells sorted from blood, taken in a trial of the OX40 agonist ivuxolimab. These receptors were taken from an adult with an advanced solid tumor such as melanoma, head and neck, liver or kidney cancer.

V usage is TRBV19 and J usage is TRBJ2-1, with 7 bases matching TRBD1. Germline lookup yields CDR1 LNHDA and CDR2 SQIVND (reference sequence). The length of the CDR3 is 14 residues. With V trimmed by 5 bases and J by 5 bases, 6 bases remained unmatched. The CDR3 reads CASSPTGVNNEQFF. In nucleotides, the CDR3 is TGTGCCAGTAGTCCTACAGGGGTTAACAATGAGCAGTTCTTC.

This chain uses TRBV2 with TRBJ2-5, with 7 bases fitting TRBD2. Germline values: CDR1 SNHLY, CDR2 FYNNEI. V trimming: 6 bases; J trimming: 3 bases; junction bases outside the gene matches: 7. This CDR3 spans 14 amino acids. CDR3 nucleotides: TGTGCCAGCAGGCGGGAGAGTACCAAAGAGACCCAGTACTTC. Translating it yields CASRRESTKETQYF.

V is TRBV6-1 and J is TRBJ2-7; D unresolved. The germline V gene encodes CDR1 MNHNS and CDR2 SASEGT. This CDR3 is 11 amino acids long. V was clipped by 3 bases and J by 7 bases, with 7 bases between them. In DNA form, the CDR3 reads TGTGCCAGCAGTGATCTACGGGAGCAGTACTTC. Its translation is CASSDLREQYF.

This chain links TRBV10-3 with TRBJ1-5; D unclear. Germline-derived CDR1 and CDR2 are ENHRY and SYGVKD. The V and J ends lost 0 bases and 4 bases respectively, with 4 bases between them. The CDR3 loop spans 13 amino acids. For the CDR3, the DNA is TGTGCCATCAGTGAGTCTGGGAATCAGCCCCAGCATTTT. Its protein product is CAISESGNQPQHF.

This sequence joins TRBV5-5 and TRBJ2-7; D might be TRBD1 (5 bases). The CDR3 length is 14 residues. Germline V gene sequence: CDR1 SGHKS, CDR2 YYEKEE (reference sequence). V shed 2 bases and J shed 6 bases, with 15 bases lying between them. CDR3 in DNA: TGTGCCAGCAGCTTTTCAGGCAGGGATGTCGAGCAGTACTTC. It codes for CASSFSGRDVEQYF. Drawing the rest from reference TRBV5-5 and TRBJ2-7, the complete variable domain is DAGVTQSPTHLIKTRGQQVTLRCSPISGHKSVSWYQQVLGQGPQFIFQYYEKEERGRGNFPDRFSARQFPNYSSELNVNALLLGDSALYLCASSFSGRDVEQYFGPGTRLTVT.

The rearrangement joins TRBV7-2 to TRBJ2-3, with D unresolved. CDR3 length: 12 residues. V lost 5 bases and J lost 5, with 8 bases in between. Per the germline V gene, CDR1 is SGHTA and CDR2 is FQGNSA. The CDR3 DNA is TGTGCCAGCAGCCAAGAGATAGATACGCAGTATTTT. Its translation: CASSQEIDTQYF.

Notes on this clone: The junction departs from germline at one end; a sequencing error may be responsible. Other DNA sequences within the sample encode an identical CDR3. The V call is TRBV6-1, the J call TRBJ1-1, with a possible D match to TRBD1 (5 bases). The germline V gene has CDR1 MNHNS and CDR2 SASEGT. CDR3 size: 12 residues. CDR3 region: CASSVGGTEAFF. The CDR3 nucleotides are TGTGCCAGCAGTGTCGGGGGAACTGAGGCTTTCTTT.

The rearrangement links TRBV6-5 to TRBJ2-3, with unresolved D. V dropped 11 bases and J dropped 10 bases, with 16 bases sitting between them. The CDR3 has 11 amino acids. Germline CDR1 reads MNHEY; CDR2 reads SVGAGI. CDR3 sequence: CASTDLFPQYF. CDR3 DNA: TGTGCCTCCACGGATCTTTTTCCGCAGTATTTT.

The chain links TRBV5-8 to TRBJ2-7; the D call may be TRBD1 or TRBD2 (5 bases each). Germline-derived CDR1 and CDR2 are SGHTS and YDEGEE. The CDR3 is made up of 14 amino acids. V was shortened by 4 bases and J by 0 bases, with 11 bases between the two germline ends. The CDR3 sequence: CASSDPGTSYEQYF. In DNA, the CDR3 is TGTGCCAGCAGCGACCCCGGGACCTCCTACGAGCAGTACTTC.

CDR3 coding DNA: TGTGCCAGCAGTGAAACTCCTAGAAGCTCCTACGAGCAGTACTTC. It codes for CASSETPRSSYEQYF. The V and J genes are TRBV6-1 and TRBJ2-7; no clear D. The CDR3 contains 15 residues. Germline lookup yields CDR1 MNHNS and CDR2 SASEGT. Trimming removed 2 bases from V and 0 bases from J, with 11 bases in between.

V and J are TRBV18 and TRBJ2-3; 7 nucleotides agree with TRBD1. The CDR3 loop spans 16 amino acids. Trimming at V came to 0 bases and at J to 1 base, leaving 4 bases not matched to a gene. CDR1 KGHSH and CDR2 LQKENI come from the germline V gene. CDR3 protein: CASSPPYRGGTDTQYF. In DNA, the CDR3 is TGTGCCAGCTCACCACCGTACAGGGGTGGCACAGATACGCAGTATTTT.

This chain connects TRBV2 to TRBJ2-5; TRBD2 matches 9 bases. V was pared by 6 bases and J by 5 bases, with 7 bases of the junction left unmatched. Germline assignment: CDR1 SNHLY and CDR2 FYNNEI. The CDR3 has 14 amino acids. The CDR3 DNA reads TGTGCCAGCAGGCTAGCGGGGAAGTGGGAGACCCAGTACTTC. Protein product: CASRLAGKWETQYF.

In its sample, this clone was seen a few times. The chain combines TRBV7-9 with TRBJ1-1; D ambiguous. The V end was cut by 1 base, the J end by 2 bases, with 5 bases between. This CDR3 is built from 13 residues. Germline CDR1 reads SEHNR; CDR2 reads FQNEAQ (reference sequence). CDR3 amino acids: CASSLVVNTEAFF. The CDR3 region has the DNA TGTGCCAGCAGCTTAGTGGTAAACACTGAAGCTTTCTTT.